The 20 T cell receptor beta chains below come from one sample, sequenced in a study of T cells of healthy individuals. TCRdb processed the 5' RACE reads anew with MiXCR; each CDR3 protein has one entry. The table lists 90,000 to 100,000 distinct CDR3 sequences, 17% of them singletons. The receptors stem from a human donor in good health.

The V call is TRBV2, the J call TRBJ2-1; D remains unclear. This CDR3 has 14 amino acids. Germline V gene sequence: CDR1 SNHLY, CDR2 FYNNEI. Trimming took off 7 bases at V and 0 bases at J, with 10 bases between the two ends. The CDR3 DNA reads as TGTGCCAGCAACCTACTTAGCTCCTACAATGAGCAGTTCTTC. It encodes CASNLLSSYNEQFF.

This clonotype occurred many times. The chain couples TRBV14 to TRBJ2-1; 7 bases agree with TRBD2. Trimming took 5 bases from V and 5 from J; bases not matched to a gene: 6. The CDR3 sequence is 14 residues long. Germline assignment: CDR1 SGHDN and CDR2 FVKESK. The DNA for the CDR3 is TGTGCCAGCAGCGAGCGGGACTACAACAATGAGCAGTTCTTC. Amino acids: CASSERDYNNEQFF.

The chain combines TRBV6-2 or TRBV6-3 with TRBJ1-1; D not certain. This CDR3 is 13 amino acids long. Trimming took off 5 bases at V and 1 base at J, with 8 bases between the two ends. CDR1 and CDR2 from the germline V gene are MNHEY and SVGEGT. The CDR3 protein is CASSQSPNTEAFF. CDR3 in DNA: TGTGCCAGCAGTCAAAGTCCGAACACTGAAGCTTTCTTT.

A few counts support this clonotype. V usage is TRBV28 and J usage is TRBJ2-2; D might be TRBD2 (5 bases). The germline V gene has CDR1 MDHEN and CDR2 SYDVKM. V was shortened by 6 bases and J by 1 base, with 9 bases between the two germline ends. The CDR3 runs to 14 residues. The CDR3 protein is CASSQGGNTGELFF. The CDR3 DNA reads as TGTGCCAGCAGCCAAGGAGGGAACACCGGGGAGCTGTTTTTT.

This clonotype was picked up a small number of times. This chain joins TRBV6-2 or TRBV6-3 and TRBJ2-7; 9 bases fit TRBD1. Germline CDR1 is MNHEY and CDR2 is SVGEGT. This CDR3 spans 13 amino acids. V was clipped by 5 bases and J by 6 bases; unmatched bases: 5. The CDR3 bases are TGTGCCAGCAGTCTCACAGGGGGCCTCGAGCAGTACTTC. As protein: CASSLTGGLEQYF.

The CDR3 DNA reads as TGCAGTGCTAGTTCCGGTCGGGCCATTGACTACGAGCAGTACTTC. Its protein is CSASSGRAIDYEQYF. The gene calls are TRBV20-1 and TRBJ2-7; D gene unclear. Germline V gene sequence: CDR1 DFQATT, CDR2 SNEGSKA (reference sequence). The CDR3 contains 15 residues. V lost 3 bases and J lost 3, with 18 bases in between.

On this clonotype itself: At one end the junction does not follow the germline gene, possibly because of a read error. The chain recombines TRBV7-9 with TRBJ2-2; D may be TRBD1 or TRBD2 (5 bases each). This CDR3 contains 13 residues. Germline V CDR1 and CDR2: SEHNR, FQNEAQ (reference sequence). CDR3 protein: CASSQGTTGVLFF. For the CDR3, the DNA is TGTGCCAGCAGCCAGGGTACCACCGGGGTGCTGTTTTTT.

This chain connects TRBV18 to TRBJ1-5; D not resolved. Trimming removed 1 base at V and 7 bases at J, with 5 bases between. CDR3 length: 12 residues. Looked up from germline, CDR1 is KGHSH and CDR2 is LQKENI. The CDR3 sequence is CASSPQEQPQHF. For the CDR3, the DNA is TGTGCCAGCTCACCACAAGAACAGCCCCAGCATTTT.

This clonotype was seen at least ten times. This chain links TRBV20-1 with TRBJ1-4; perhaps TRBD1 as D (5 bases). V was trimmed by 2 bases and J by 0 bases, leaving 13 bases between them. CDR1 is DFQATT, CDR2 SNEGSKA, per germline (reference sequence). This CDR3 is 16 amino acids long. CDR3 in amino acids: CSARPGRPATNEKLFF. CDR3 bases: TGCAGTGCTAGACCGGGACGGCCTGCAACTAATGAAAAACTGTTTTTT.

This clonotype has at least ten counts. No DNA is shown, since the ends of the CDR3 on it are uncertain; the CDR3 is the one TCRdb lists. The chain is built from TRBV5-6 and TRBJ2-7. The CDR3 length equals 12 residues, ends included. Per the germline V gene, CDR1 is SGHDT and CDR2 is YYEEEE. The CDR3 here is CASSSSEYEQYF.

CDR3: CASSLAGTGNSPLHF. CDR3 nucleotides: TGTGCCAGCAGTTTAGCCGGGACAGGGAATTCACCCCTCCACTTT. This chain links TRBV12-3 or TRBV12-4 with TRBJ1-6; 9 bases are shared with TRBD1. The CDR3 is made up of 15 amino acids. Trimming cost V 0 bases and J 7 bases; bases outside gene matches: 1.

This clonotype was picked up many times. The J gene is TRBJ2-2, the V gene TRBV2, with TRBD1 as a possible D gene (5 bases). The germline CDR1 and CDR2 sequences are SNHLY and FYNNEI. This CDR3 has 13 amino acids. V shed 5 bases and J shed 6 bases, with 10 bases lying between them. The CDR3 here is CASSTDMAGELFF. CDR3 nucleotides: TGTGCCAGCAGTACGGACATGGCCGGGGAGCTGTTTTTT.

This clonotype appeared many times. The rearrangement uses TRBV5-6 and TRBJ2-1; D is uncertain. The CDR3 is 13 residues long. Trimming took off 4 bases at V and 10 bases at J, with 15 bases between the two ends. From germline, CDR1 is SGHDT and CDR2 YYEEEE. The CDR3 region is CASSPAPRMEQFF. CDR3 bases: TGTGCCAGCAGCCCGGCTCCGAGGATGGAGCAGTTCTTC.

This clonotype was observed a few times. The chain joins TRBV20-1 to TRBJ2-5, with a weak D call TRBD1 (6 bases). Germline CDR1 is DFQATT and CDR2 is SNEGSKA (reference sequence). V shed 1 base and J shed 4 bases, with 16 bases lying between them. CDR3 length equals 15 residues. The CDR3 here is CSARGWTESRETQYF. Here the CDR3 DNA reads TGCAGTGCTAGAGGATGGACAGAGAGTCGAGAGACCCAGTACTTC.

This clonotype was observed a few times. The chain couples TRBV15 to TRBJ2-2; 8 bases match TRBD1. The V segment lost 3 bases and the J segment 3 bases; nucleotides outside the gene matches: 3. Germline V gene sequence: CDR1 LNHNV, CDR2 YYDKDF (reference sequence). This CDR3 has 15 amino acids. The DNA for the CDR3 is TGTGCCACCAGCAGGCAGGACAGGGACACCGGGGAGCTGTTTTTT. This codes for CATSRQDRDTGELFF.

The chain combines TRBV2 with TRBJ1-1; D unclear. V was clipped by 5 bases and J by 0 bases, with 10 bases between them. The CDR3 length is 14 residues. The germline V gene has CDR1 SNHLY and CDR2 FYNNEI. In nucleotides, the CDR3 is TGTGCCAGCAGTTCAACACGGGTGAACACTGAAGCTTTCTTT. Protein sequence: CASSSTRVNTEAFF.

V usage is TRBV2 and J usage is TRBJ1-6; weak D call: TRBD1 (5 bases). The CDR3 extends over 16 amino acids. The germline CDR1 and CDR2 sequences are SNHLY and FYNNEI. V lost 4 bases to trimming and J lost 9 bases, with 19 bases between them. CDR3 sequence (DNA): TGTGCCAGCAGTGCCCAGACAATCCGGGGGAGTTCACCCCTCCACTTT. This sequence encodes CASSAQTIRGSSPLHF.

The rearrangement joins TRBV7-3 to TRBJ2-3; D might be TRBD2 (5 bases). Germline V gene sequence: CDR1 SGHTA, CDR2 FQGTGA. This CDR3 contains 14 residues. Trimming removed 5 bases from V and 15 bases from J, with 24 bases in between. The CDR3 DNA follows: TGTGCCAGCAGCCCCTCCGTGAGCGGATCGAGGAGCTATTTT. Protein sequence: CASSPSVSGSRSYF.

There are a few counts of this clonotype. V and J are TRBV28 and TRBJ2-5, with 10 bases aligning to TRBD2. The trim removed 2 bases at V and 5 bases at J, leaving 5 bases unmatched. Germline V CDR1 and CDR2: MDHEN, SYDVKM. There are 15 residues in the CDR3. CDR3 sequence reads: CASSLELAGAETQYF. The CDR3 nucleotides are TGTGCCAGCAGTTTAGAGCTAGCGGGAGCGGAGACCCAGTACTTC.

This clonotype was seen many times. The genes are TRBV2 and TRBJ2-1; 9 bases agree with TRBD2. Germline trimming cut 5 bases from V and 3 bases from J; bases unmatched to any gene: 5. Germline V gene lookup returns CDR1 SNHLY and CDR2 FYNNEI. The CDR3 has 15 amino acids. In nucleotides, the CDR3 is TGTGCCAGCAGTTTGGGACTAGCAGGCTACAATGAGCAGTTCTTC. This translates into CASSLGLAGYNEQFF.